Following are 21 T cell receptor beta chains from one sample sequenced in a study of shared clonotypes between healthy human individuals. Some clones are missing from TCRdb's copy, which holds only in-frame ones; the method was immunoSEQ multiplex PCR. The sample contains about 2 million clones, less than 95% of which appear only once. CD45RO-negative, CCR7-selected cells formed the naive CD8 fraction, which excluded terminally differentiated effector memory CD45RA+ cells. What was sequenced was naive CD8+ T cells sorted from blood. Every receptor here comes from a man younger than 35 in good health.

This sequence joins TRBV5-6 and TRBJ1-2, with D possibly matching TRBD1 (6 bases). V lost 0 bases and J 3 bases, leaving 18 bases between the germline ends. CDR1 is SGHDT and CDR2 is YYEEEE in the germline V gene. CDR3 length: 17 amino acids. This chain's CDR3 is CASSLDRVRMGDYGYTF. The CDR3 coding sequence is TGTGCCAGCAGCTTGGACAGGGTAAGGATGGGCGACTATGGCTACACCTTC.

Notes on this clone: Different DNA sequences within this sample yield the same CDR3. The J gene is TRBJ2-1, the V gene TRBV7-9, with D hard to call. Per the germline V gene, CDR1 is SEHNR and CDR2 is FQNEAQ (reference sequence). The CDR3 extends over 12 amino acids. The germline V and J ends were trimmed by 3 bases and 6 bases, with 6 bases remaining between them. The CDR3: CASSLGLNEQFF. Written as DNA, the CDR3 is TGTGCCAGCAGCTTGGGCCTCAATGAGCAGTTCTTC.

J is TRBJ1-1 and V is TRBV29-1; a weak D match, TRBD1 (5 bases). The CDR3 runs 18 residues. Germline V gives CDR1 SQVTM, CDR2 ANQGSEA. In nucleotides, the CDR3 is TGCAGGAGAGATAGAGAAAAGGGGAGCCTGGGGATGAACACTGAAGCTTTCTTT. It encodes CRRDREKGSLGMNTEAFF.

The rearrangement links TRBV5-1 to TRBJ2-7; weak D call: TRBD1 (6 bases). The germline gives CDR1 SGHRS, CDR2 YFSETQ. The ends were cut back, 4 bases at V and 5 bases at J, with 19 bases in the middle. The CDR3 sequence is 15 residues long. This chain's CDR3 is CASSVEQGGYNEQYF. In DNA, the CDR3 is TGCGCCAGCAGCGTCGAACAGGGCGGGTATAACGAGCAGTACTTC. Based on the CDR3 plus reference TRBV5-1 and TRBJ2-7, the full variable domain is KAGVTQTPRYLIKTRGQQVTLSCSPISGHRSVSWYQQTPGQGLQFLFEYFSETQRNKGNFPGRFSGRQFSNSRSEMNVSTLELGDSALYLCASSVEQGGYNEQYFGPGTRLTVT.

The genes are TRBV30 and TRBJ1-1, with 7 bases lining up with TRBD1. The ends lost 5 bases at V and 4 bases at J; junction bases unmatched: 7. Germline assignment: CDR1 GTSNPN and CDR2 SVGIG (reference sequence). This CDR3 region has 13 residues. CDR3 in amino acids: CAWLAQGVTEAFF. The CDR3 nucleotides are TGTGCCTGGTTAGCCCAGGGGGTCACTGAAGCTTTCTTT.

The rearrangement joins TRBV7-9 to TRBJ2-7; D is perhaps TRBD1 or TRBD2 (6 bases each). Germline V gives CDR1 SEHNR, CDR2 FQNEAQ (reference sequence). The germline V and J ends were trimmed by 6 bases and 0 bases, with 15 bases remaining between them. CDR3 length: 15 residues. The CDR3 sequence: CASSRGRAHSYEQYF. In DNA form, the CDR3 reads TGTGCCAGCAGTCGGGGGCGGGCTCACTCCTACGAGCAGTACTTC.

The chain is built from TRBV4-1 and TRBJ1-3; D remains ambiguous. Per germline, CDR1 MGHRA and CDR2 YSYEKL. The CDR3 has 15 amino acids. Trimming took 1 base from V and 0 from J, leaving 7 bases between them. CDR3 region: CASSQVDLSGNTIYF. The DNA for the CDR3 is TGCGCCAGCAGCCAAGTGGACCTCTCTGGAAACACCATATATTTT.

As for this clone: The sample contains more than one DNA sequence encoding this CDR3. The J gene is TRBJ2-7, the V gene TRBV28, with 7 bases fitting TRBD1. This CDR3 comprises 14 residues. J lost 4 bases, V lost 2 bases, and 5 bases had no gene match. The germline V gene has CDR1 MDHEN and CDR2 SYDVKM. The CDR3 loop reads CASSLRGRSYEQYF. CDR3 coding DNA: TGTGCCAGCAGTTTAAGGGGGCGTTCTTACGAGCAGTACTTC.

As DNA, the CDR3 is TGTGCCAGCAACGCGGATAATTCACCCCTCCACTTT. Residues: CASNADNSPLHF. This chain links TRBV28 with TRBJ1-6; D is ambiguous. The CDR3 sequence is 12 residues long. Trimming pared 7 bases from V and 5 bases from J, leaving 6 bases between. Germline lookup yields CDR1 MDHEN and CDR2 SYDVKM.

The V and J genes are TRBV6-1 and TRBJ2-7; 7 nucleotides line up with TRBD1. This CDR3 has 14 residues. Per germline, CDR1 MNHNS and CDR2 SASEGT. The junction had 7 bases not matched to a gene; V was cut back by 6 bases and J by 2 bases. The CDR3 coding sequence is TGTGCCAGCAGATCCGGGACAGTTCCCTACGAGCAGTACTTC. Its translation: CASRSGTVPYEQYF.

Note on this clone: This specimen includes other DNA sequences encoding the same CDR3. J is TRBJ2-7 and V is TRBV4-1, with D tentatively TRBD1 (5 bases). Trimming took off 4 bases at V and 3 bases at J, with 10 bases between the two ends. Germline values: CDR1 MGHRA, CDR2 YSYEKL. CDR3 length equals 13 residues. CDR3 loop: CASSRTDSYEQYF. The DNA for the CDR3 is TGCGCCAGCAGCCGAACCGACAGCTACGAGCAGTACTTC.

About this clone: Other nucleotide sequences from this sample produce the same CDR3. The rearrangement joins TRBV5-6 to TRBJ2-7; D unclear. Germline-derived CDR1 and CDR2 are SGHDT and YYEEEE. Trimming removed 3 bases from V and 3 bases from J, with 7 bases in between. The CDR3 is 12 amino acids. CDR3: CASSSGNYEQYF. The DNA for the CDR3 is TGTGCCAGCAGCTCCGGAAACTACGAGCAGTACTTC.

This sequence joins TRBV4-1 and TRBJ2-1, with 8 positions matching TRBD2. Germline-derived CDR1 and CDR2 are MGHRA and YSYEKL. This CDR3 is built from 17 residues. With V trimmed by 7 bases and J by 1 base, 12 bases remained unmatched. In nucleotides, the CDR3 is TGCGCCAGCACAGAGACGGAACTAGCGGTTTCCTACAATGAGCAGTTCTTC. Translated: CASTETELAVSYNEQFF.

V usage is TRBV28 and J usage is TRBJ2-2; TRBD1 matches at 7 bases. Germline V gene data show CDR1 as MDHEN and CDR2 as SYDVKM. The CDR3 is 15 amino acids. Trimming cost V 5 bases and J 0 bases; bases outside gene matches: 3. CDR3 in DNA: TGTGCCAGCAGTCCGACAGGGCCGAACACCGGGGAGCTGTTTTTT. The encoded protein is CASSPTGPNTGELFF.

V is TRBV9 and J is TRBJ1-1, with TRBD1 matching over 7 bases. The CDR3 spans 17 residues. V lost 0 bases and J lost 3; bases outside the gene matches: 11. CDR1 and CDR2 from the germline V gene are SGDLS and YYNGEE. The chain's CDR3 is CASSVAGTALLDTEAFF. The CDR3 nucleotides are TGTGCCAGCAGCGTAGCAGGGACAGCGCTGTTGGACACTGAAGCTTTCTTT.

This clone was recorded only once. The CDR3 DNA follows: TGTGCCAGCAGCTTAGAGGCTAGGCTGGAAGAGACCCAGTACTTC. It yields the protein CASSLEARLEETQYF. This rearrangement joins TRBV11-2 to TRBJ2-5; D gene ambiguous. Deletions cut 0 bases from V and 3 bases from J, with 11 bases between. Germline CDR1 and CDR2: SGHAT and FQNNGV. The CDR3 contains 15 residues.

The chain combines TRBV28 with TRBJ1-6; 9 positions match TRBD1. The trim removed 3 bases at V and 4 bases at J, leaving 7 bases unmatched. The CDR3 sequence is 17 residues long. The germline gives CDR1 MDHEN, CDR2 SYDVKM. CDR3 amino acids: CASSLGQGIGYNSPLHF. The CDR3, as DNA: TGTGCCAGCAGTTTGGGACAGGGAATAGGTTATAATTCACCCCTCCACTTT.

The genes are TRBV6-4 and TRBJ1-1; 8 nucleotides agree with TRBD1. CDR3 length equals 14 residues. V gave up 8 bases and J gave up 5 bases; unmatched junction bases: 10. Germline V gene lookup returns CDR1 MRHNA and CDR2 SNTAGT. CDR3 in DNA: TGTGCCAGCCAAAAGACAGGGGAAGGGACTGAAGCTTTCTTT. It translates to CASQKTGEGTEAFF.

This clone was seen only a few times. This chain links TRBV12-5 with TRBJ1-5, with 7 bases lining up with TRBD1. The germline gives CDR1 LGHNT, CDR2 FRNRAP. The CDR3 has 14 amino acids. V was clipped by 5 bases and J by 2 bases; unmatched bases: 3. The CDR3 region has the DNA TGTGCTAGTGGTAGAGGACAGGGCAATCAGCCCCAGCATTTT. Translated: CASGRGQGNQPQHF.

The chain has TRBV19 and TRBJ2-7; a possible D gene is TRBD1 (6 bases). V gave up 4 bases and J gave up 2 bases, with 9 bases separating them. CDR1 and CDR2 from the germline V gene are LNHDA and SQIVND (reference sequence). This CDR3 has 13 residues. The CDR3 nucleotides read TGTGCCAGTAGTACAGGGGCTGCCTACGAGCAGTACTTC. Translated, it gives CASSTGAAYEQYF.

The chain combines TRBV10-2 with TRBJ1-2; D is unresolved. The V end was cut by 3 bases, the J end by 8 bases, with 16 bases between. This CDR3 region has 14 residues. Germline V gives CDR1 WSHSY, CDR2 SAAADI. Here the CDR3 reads CASSDGGPLQGYTF. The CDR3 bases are TGCGCCAGCAGTGACGGCGGACCCCTTCAGGGCTACACCTTC.